This T cell receptor (beta chain) was observed in a study of blood T cell repertoires in COVID-19. Looking at the study overall: PBMCs, B-cell-depleted T cells, or T cells provided the cDNA or gDNA that made up the material.

Recruited during active infection, patients (from Seattle) were subsequently followed longitudinally. In the original analysis: Counts of nucleated cells, estimated from reference gene primer amplification, were obtained. TCRdb's copy holds only in-frame clones and misses some; the assay was immunoSEQ multiplex PCR. V and J calls plus clone size are reproduced from that table; the DNA served to infer D and trimming. The repertoire consists of over 100,000 clones, with about nine tenths occurring once and the leading ten covering about 5.7%. The sequence derives from a woman between 50 and 59 years old with COVID-19, enrolled during active disease. Sequencing used peripheral blood.

The CDR3 here is CASSIDSLGLEQFF. Here the CDR3 DNA reads TGTGCCAGTAGTATAGATTCACTCGGGTTAGAGCAGTTCTTC. This chain links TRBV19 with TRBJ2-1; D is ambiguous. V shed 0 bases and J shed 10 bases, with 13 bases lying between them. The CDR3 covers 14 residues. The germline V gene encodes CDR1 LNHDA and CDR2 SQIVND (reference sequence). Full variable domain (missing parts from reference TRBV19 and TRBJ2-1): DGGITQSPKYLFRKEGQNVTLSCEQNLNHDAMYWYRQDPGQGLRLIYYSQIVNDFQKGDIAEGYSVSREKKESFPLTVTSAQKNPTAFYLCASSIDSLGLEQFFGPGTRLTVL.